This record covers a single T cell receptor beta chain. The data stem from a study of shared clonotypes between healthy human individuals. As for the study in general: Each donor had three CD4 naive, three CD4 memory, two CD8 naive and one CD8 memory plate.

Trimming cost V 8 bases and J 5 bases; bases outside gene matches: 15. Per the germline V gene, CDR1 is LNHDA and CDR2 is SQIVND (reference sequence). This CDR3 is built from 17 residues. In the study's own analysis: Sequence data from immunoSEQ were junction-only and lacked quality scores; consequently, filtering differed. Profiling relied on immunoSEQ multiplex PCR, and the TCRdb table lists in-frame clones only, not all of them. The DNA gave D and trimming, while V, J and clone size come from that table. Among 1,500,000 or so clones listed, approximately 98.5% were seen once. Sequenced material: naive CD4+ T cells sorted from blood. Noted subset: CD45RA+ positively selected. The genes are TRBV19 and TRBJ2-2, with TRBD1 matching over 9 bases. The receptor's source is a man between 25 and 39 years old in good health. In DNA form, the CDR3 reads TGTGCCAGTTCTCAGACAGGGGGAATATTTTTTACCGGGGAGCTGTTTTTT. It is translated as CASSQTGGIFFTGELFF.